The 7 T cell receptor beta chains below come from one sample, sequenced in a study of Ad26.COV2.S vaccination and SARS-CoV-2 variants. Clones were sequenced by immunoSEQ multiplex PCR, and TCRdb holds only the in-frame ones, with some missing. The repertoire consists of hundreds of thousands of clones, with roughly 90% occurring once and the leading ten covering about 10%. Treatment reported: approximately 18 received Ad26.COV2.S at low or high dose, single or two shots; 5 received placebo; per-sample allocation not given. Vaccine and placebo recipients were sampled on day 63 after the first injection. This specimen consisted of peripheral blood, obtained in a trial of Ad26.COV2.S vaccine versus placebo. The source of these receptors is a person aged 18-65 years who received the Ad26.COV2.S COVID-19 vaccine or a placebo.

This rearrangement joins TRBV5-5 to TRBJ2-5, with D possibly being TRBD2 (6 bases). Germline values: CDR1 SGHKS, CDR2 YYEKEE (reference sequence). This CDR3 has 15 residues. V lost 0 bases to trimming and J lost 5 bases, with 14 bases between them. Here the CDR3 reads CASSLESREVETQYF. The CDR3 bases are TGTGCCAGCAGCTTGGAGTCTAGGGAGGTGGAGACCCAGTACTTC. Variable domain in full (rest from reference TRBV5-5 and TRBJ2-5): DAGVTQSPTHLIKTRGQQVTLRCSPISGHKSVSWYQQVLGQGPQFIFQYYEKEERGRGNFPDRFSARQFPNYSSELNVNALLLGDSALYLCASSLESREVETQYFGPGTRLLVL.

The genes are TRBV9 and TRBJ1-2; D gene unclear. Trimming stripped 4 bases from V and 8 bases from J, with 12 bases between. This CDR3 is built from 12 residues. Germline V lookup: CDR1 SGDLS, CDR2 YYNGEE. This CDR3 reads CASSPPSGGYTF. In DNA, the CDR3 is TGTGCCAGCAGCCCCCCTTCGGGGGGCTACACCTTC.

The rearrangement uses TRBV7-6 and TRBJ1-2; the match to TRBD1 covers 7 bases. Germline CDR1 SGHVS, CDR2 FNYEAQ. V was clipped by 4 bases and J by 8 bases; unmatched bases: 13. There are 15 residues in the CDR3. DNA of the CDR3: TGTGCCAGCAGCTCCGGACAGGCGCAGGTTTTCGGCTACACCTTC. Translated: CASSSGQAQVFGYTF.

CDR3 loop: CASSPLGLGQIHYNEQFF. The CDR3 nucleotides read TGTGCCAGTAGTCCCCTGGGTCTCGGACAGATCCACTACAATGAGCAGTTCTTC. The J gene is TRBJ2-1, the V gene TRBV19; D is possibly TRBD1 (6 bases). Germline V lookup: CDR1 LNHDA, CDR2 SQIVND (reference sequence). V was pared by 5 bases and J by 3 bases, with 23 bases between. This CDR3 spans 18 amino acids.

The CDR3 DNA follows: TGTGCCAGCAGCTCCGGGACAGCTATGAACACTGAAGCTTTCTTT. It specifies CASSSGTAMNTEAFF. The chain has TRBV7-9 and TRBJ1-1; 7 positions agree with TRBD1. The V gene end was trimmed by 4 bases and the J gene end by 0 bases; junction bases not matched to a gene: 5. This CDR3 contains 15 residues. CDR1 and CDR2 from the germline V gene are SEHNR and FQNEAQ (reference sequence). Looking up the rest from reference TRBV7-9 and TRBJ1-1 gives the full variable domain: DTGVSQNPRHKITKRGQNVTFRCDPISEHNRLYWYRQTLGQGPEFLTYFQNEAQLEKSRLLSDRFSAERPKGSFSTLEIQRTEQGDSAMYLCASSSGTAMNTEAFFGQGTRLTVV.

Notes on this clone: This CDR3 is also generated by other DNA sequences in the sample. The rearrangement links TRBV7-2 to TRBJ1-1; D unresolved. CDR1 and CDR2 (germline): SGHTA, FQGNSA. This CDR3 is built from 11 residues. V lost 3 bases to trimming and J lost 7 bases, with 6 bases between them. In DNA form, the CDR3 reads TGTGCCAGCAGCTTCAGTGTTGAAGCTTTCTTT. As protein: CASSFSVEAFF. The complete variable domain, with remaining parts taken from reference TRBV7-2 and TRBJ1-1, reads GAGVSQSPSNKVTEKGKDVELRCDPISGHTALYWYRQSLGQGLEFLIYFQGNSAPDKSGLPSDRFSAERTGGSVSTLTIQRTQQEDSAVYLCASSFSVEAFFGQGTRLTVV.

The CDR3 protein is CASSEFENTEAFF. The CDR3 bases are TGCGCCAGCAGTGAGTTTGAGAACACTGAAGCTTTCTTT. V usage is TRBV10-2 and J usage is TRBJ1-1; D is uncertain. CDR1 and CDR2 (germline): WSHSY, SAAADI. The V end lost 1 base, the J end lost 1 base, and 4 bases lay between the germline ends. The CDR3 consists of 13 residues.